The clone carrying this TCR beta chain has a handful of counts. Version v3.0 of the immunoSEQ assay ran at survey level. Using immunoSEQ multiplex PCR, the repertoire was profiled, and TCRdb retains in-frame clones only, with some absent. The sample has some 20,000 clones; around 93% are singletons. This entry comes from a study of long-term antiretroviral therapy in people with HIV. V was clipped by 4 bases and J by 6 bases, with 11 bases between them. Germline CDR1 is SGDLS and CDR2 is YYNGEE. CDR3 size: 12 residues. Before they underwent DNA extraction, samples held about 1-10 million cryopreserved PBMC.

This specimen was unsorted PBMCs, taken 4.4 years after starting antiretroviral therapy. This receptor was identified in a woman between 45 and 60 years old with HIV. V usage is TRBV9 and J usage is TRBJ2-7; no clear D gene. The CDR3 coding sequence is TGTGCCAGCAGCAGGTCGGCTGGCGAGCAGTACTTC. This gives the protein CASSRSAGEQYF.